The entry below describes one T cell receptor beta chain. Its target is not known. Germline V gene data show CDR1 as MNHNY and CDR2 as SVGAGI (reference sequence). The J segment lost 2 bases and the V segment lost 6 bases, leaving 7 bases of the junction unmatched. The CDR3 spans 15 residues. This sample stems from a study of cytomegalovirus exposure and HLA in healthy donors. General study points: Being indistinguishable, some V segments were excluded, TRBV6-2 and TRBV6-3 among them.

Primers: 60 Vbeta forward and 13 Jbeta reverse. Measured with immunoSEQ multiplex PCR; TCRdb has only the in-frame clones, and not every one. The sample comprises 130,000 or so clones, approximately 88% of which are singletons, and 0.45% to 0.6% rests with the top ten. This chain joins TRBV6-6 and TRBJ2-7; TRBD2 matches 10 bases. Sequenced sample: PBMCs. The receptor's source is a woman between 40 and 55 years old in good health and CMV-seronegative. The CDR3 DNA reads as TGTGCCAGCAGCCGGACGACTAGCGGGCCCTACGAGCAGTACTTC. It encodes CASSRTTSGPYEQYF.